The clone carrying this TCR beta chain was seen repeatedly, ten times or more. One end of the junction varies from germline; a read error may be responsible. TRAV and TRBV primers primed cDNA for both TCRalpha and TCRbeta. For amplifying TCRs, the PCR ran for around 20 cycles with Phusion, which was used together with a constant-region primer and the adapter on the V primers. TCRdb independently ran MiXCR on the reads; one entry per CDR3 protein. The table includes about 64,000 distinct CDR3 sequences, more than 20% detected once. This sample is drawn from a study of low-dose radiotherapy and immunotherapy resistance in tumors. Study-wide background: Cohort 2, a group dosed every two weeks at 1 Gy per fraction, received 13 Gy in total over 26 weeks.

The time point: before trial treatment. The donors' regimen was nivolumab, ipilimumab, aspirin, low-dose cyclophosphamide and low-dose radiotherapy. The patients who were eligible all carried advanced solid tumors that lacked tumor-infiltrating lymphocytes, meaning the tumors were TIL-negative. This CDR3 is 13 amino acids long. Germline CDR1 and CDR2: MNHEY and SVGEGT. The TCR sequence derives from a male donor with rectosigmoid adenocarcinoma. Sample: PBMCs, taken before treatment. This rearrangement joins TRBV6-2 or TRBV6-3 to TRBJ2-7, with 7 bases lining up with TRBD1. CDR3 nucleotides: TGTGCCGGACATACAGGGGAACAGGCTTCTCCCGAATTC. It encodes CAGHTGEQASPEF.